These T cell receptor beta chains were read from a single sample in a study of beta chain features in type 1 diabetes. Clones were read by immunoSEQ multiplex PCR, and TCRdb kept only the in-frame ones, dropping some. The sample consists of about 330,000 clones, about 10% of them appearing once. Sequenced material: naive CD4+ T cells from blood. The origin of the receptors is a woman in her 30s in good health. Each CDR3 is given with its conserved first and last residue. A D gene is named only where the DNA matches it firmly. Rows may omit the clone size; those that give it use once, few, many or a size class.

CDR3 DNA: TGCAGCGCCCCTAGCGGGAGTTTGACGTTCCGCACAGATACGCAGTATTTT
CDR3 protein: CSAPSGSLTFRTDTQYF
J gene: TRBJ2-3
D gene: TRBD2
clone size: few
V gene: TRBV29-1

CDR3 DNA: TGTGCCAGCAGTGATTTGGGTCAGGGGTATGAAAAACTGTTTTTT
CDR3 protein: CASSDLGQGYEKLFF
J gene: TRBJ1-4
D gene: .
clone size: .
V gene: TRBV2

CDR3 DNA: TGTGCCAGCAGGAAGGACAGGGGCAAAAACATTCAGTACTTC
CDR3 protein: CASRKDRGKNIQYF
J gene: TRBJ2-4
D gene: TRBD1
clone size: .
V gene: TRBV7-2

CDR3 DNA: TGCAGCGTTGAACCGGGACAGGGGAACACTGAAGCTTTCTTT
CDR3 protein: CSVEPGQGNTEAFF
J gene: TRBJ1-1
D gene: TRBD1
clone size: few
V gene: TRBV29-1

CDR3 DNA: TGTGCCTGGGGTGGAGGCTCCTACGAGCAGTACTTC
CDR3 protein: CAWGGGSYEQYF
J gene: TRBJ2-7
D gene: .
clone size: .
V gene: TRBV30

CDR3 DNA: TGTGCCAGCAGTTTATCCGCAGGCGGCAGGGGGCGGGGGGCCAACGTCCTGACTTTC
CDR3 protein: CASSLSAGGRGRGANVLTF
J gene: TRBJ2-6
D gene: TRBD1
clone size: few
V gene: TRBV27

CDR3 DNA: TGTGCCAGCAGCTTCTTTCTTGCGGGAAGCACAGATACGCAGTATTTT
CDR3 protein: CASSFFLAGSTDTQYF
J gene: TRBJ2-3
D gene: .
clone size: few
V gene: TRBV7-3

CDR3 DNA: TGTGCCAGCAGTTTAGTGTGGCTAGCGGGAGTCTACAATGAGCAGTTCTTC
CDR3 protein: CASSLVWLAGVYNEQFF
J gene: TRBJ2-1
D gene: TRBD2
clone size: few
V gene: TRBV28

CDR3 DNA: TGTGCCAGCAGCTCCATCAACGGGAGGTCCTACGAGCAGTACTTC
CDR3 protein: CASSSINGRSYEQYF
J gene: TRBJ2-7
D gene: TRBD2
clone size: few
V gene: TRBV5-6

CDR3 DNA: TGTGCCAGCAGCGTATACAGCGGGGGTTACAATGAGCAGTTCTTC
CDR3 protein: CASSVYSGGYNEQFF
J gene: TRBJ2-1
D gene: TRBD2
clone size: .
V gene: TRBV9

CDR3 DNA: TGTGCCAGCAGCTTACGAGGGATTGAGACCCAGTACTTC
CDR3 protein: CASSLRGIETQYF
J gene: TRBJ2-5
D gene: .
clone size: .
V gene: TRBV7-2

CDR3 DNA: TGTGCCAGCAGCTTAAGGCTAGCGGGACTCACAGATACGCAGTATTTT
CDR3 protein: CASSLRLAGLTDTQYF
J gene: TRBJ2-3
D gene: TRBD2
clone size: few
V gene: TRBV7-2

CDR3 DNA: TGTGCCAGCAGTACTGGCTCTGGGGCCAACGTCCTGACTTTC
CDR3 protein: CASSTGSGANVLTF
J gene: TRBJ2-6
D gene: .
clone size: few
V gene: TRBV27

CDR3 DNA: TGTGCCAGCTCATTGACAGCGGGAGCTGTTTTGGCTGGCACAGATACGCAGTATTTT
CDR3 protein: CASSLTAGAVLAGTDTQYF
J gene: TRBJ2-3
D gene: TRBD2
clone size: .
V gene: TRBV18

CDR3 DNA: TGCGCCAGCAGCTACGGGACAGGCAATCAGCCCCAGCATTTT
CDR3 protein: CASSYGTGNQPQHF
J gene: TRBJ1-5
D gene: TRBD1
clone size: .
V gene: TRBV5-1

CDR3 DNA: TGTGCCAGCAGGGACAGGGGTGTTCAAGGCTACACCTTC
CDR3 protein: CASRDRGVQGYTF
J gene: TRBJ1-2
D gene: TRBD1
clone size: .
V gene: TRBV6-1

CDR3 DNA: TGTGCCAGCAGCGTAAAAGAGACCCAGTACTTC
CDR3 protein: CASSVKETQYF
J gene: TRBJ2-5
D gene: .
clone size: .
V gene: TRBV5-4

CDR3 DNA: TGTGCCATCAGTGAGGCATCGACAGGGCGAGATACGCAGTATTTT
CDR3 protein: CAISEASTGRDTQYF
J gene: TRBJ2-3
D gene: TRBD1
clone size: few
V gene: TRBV10-3

CDR3 DNA: TGCAGCGTCGGAACGACTAGCGGGAGGGATGAGACCCAGTACTTC
CDR3 protein: CSVGTTSGRDETQYF
J gene: TRBJ2-5
D gene: TRBD2
clone size: few
V gene: TRBV29-1

CDR3 DNA: TGTGCCAGCAGCACAATACAGGGGGCGCAGAACGAGCAGTACTTC
CDR3 protein: CASSTIQGAQNEQYF
J gene: TRBJ2-7
D gene: TRBD1
clone size: few
V gene: TRBV5-4